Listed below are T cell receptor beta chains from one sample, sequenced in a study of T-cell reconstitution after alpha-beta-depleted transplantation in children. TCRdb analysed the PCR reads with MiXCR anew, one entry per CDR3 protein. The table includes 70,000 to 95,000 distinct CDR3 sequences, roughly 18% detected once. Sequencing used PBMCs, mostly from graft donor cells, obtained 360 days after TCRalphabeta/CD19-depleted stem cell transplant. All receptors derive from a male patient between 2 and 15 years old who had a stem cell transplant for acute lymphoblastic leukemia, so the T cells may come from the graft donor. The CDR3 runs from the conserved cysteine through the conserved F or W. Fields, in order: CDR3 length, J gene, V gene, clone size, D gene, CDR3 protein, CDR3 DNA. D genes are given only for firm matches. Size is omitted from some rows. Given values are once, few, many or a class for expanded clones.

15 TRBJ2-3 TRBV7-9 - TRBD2 CASREAGGSTDTQYF TGTGCCAGCAGGGAAGCGGGGGGTTCCACAGATACGCAGTATTTT
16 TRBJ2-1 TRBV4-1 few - CASSQGPIFSYNEQFF TGCGCCAGCAGCCAAGGGCCTATCTTCTCCTACAATGAGCAGTTCTTC
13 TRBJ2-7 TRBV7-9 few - CASTEGVGNEQYF TGTGCCAGCACCGAGGGGGTAGGGAACGAGCAGTACTTC
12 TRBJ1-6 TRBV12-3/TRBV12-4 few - CASSPSVSPLHF TGTGCCAGCAGTCCGAGTGTTTCACCCCTCCACTTT
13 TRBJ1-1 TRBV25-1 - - CASSDDRYTEAFF TGTGCCAGCAGCGATGACCGTTACACTGAAGCTTTCTTT
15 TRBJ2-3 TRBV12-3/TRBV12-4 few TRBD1 CASSQDRARTDTQYF TGTGCCAGCAGCCAGGACAGGGCCCGCACAGATACGCAGTATTTT
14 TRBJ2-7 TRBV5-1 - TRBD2 CASSLGLASYEQYF TGCGCCAGCAGCTTGGGACTAGCGAGCTACGAGCAGTACTTC
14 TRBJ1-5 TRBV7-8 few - CASSLQSRDQPQHF TGTGCCAGCAGCTTACAAAGTCGGGATCAGCCCCAGCATTTT
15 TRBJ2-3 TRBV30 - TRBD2 CAWSVGLAGTDTQYF TGTGCCTGGAGTGTTGGACTAGCGGGAACAGATACGCAGTATTTT
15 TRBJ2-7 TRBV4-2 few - CASSQIGGYPYEQYF TGTGCCAGCAGCCAAATCGGGGGTTACCCCTACGAGCAGTACTTC
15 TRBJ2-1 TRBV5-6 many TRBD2 CASSAGTSGYNEQFF TGTGCCAGCAGCGCCGGGACTAGCGGGTACAATGAGCAGTTCTTC
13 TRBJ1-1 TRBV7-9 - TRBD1 CASIQGVNTEAFF TGTGCCAGCATCCAGGGGGTGAACACTGAAGCTTTCTTT